One sample yielded the 7 T cell receptor beta chains listed below, sequenced in a study of T-cell memory formation after mild COVID-19. TCRdb redid the calling of the 5' RACE reads with MiXCR, one entry per CDR3 protein. The table shows about 200,000 distinct CDR3 sequences, with around 9.1% occurring only once. Input material: PBMCs or a T cell subset sorted from them (not recorded which). Source of these receptors: a young man who had mild COVID-19 (a few samples of this study predate the infection). Cell type and time point are not known.

The V call is TRBV3-1, the J call TRBJ2-5; TRBD1 aligns across 10 bases. CDR3 length equals 15 residues. Germline CDR1 LGHDT, CDR2 YNNKEL (reference sequence). V was clipped by 1 base and J by 5 bases; unmatched bases: 4. CDR3 protein: CASSQGGTGVETQYF. CDR3 bases: TGTGCCAGCAGCCAAGGTGGGACAGGGGTTGAGACCCAGTACTTC.

In its sample, this clonotype was seen many times. This chain connects TRBV6-5 to TRBJ1-1; no clear D. The CDR3 loop spans 14 amino acids. CDR1 is MNHEY, CDR2 SVGAGI, per germline. V was pared by 0 bases and J by 6 bases, with 11 bases between. CDR3 nucleotides: TGTGCCAGCAGTTACTCATCCCCTCCCCCTGAAGCTTTCTTT. It is translated as CASSYSSPPPEAFF.

The chain has TRBV20-1 and TRBJ2-3; 12 bases align to TRBD2. CDR1 and CDR2 (germline): DFQATT, SNEGSKA (reference sequence). With V trimmed by 7 bases and J by 3 bases, 14 bases remained unmatched. The CDR3 loop spans 17 amino acids. The CDR3 reads CSVSVASGGAGTDTQYF. The DNA of the CDR3 is TGCAGTGTAAGCGTCGCTAGCGGGGGGGCCGGGACAGATACGCAGTATTTT.

There are a few counts of this clonotype. The V and J genes are TRBV2 and TRBJ1-3, with 10 bases fitting TRBD1. The CDR3 length is 18 residues. The junction had 10 bases not matched to a gene; V was cut back by 4 bases and J by 1 base. CDR1 SNHLY and CDR2 FYNNEI come from the germline V gene. CDR3 bases: TGTGCCAGCAGTGCTCCCCCGGGACAGGGGAATTCTGGAAACACCATATATTTT. This encodes CASSAPPGQGNSGNTIYF.

The V gene is TRBV6-2 or TRBV6-3, the J gene TRBJ2-7; D is uncertain. The CDR3 contains 12 residues. V was clipped by 5 bases and J by 2 bases, with 7 bases between them. Germline-derived CDR1 and CDR2 are MNHEY and SVGEGT. DNA for the CDR3: TGTGCCAGCAGTAACAGACCCTACGAGCAGTACGTC. It yields the protein CASSNRPYEQYV.

The chain links TRBV3-2 to TRBJ2-7; the D segment call TRBD1 is taken from the table without a DNA check. TRBV3-2 represents a pseudogene. This CDR3 region has 14 residues. The CDR3 region is CASSQEPGSYEQYV. The DNA for the CDR3 is TGTGCCAGCAGCCAGGAACCGGGATCTTACGAGCAGTACGTC.

This clonotype has ten or more counts. The J gene is TRBJ2-3, the V gene TRBV6-2 or TRBV6-3; TRBD1 agrees at 8 bases. V was pared by 6 bases and J by 5 bases, with 7 bases of the junction left unmatched. CDR3 length equals 14 residues. CDR1 is MNHEY and CDR2 is SVGEGT in the germline V gene. CDR3 amino acids: CASRIGQGIDTQYF. The CDR3 bases are TGTGCCAGCAGAATCGGACAGGGAATAGATACGCAGTATTTT.